This T cell receptor beta chain stems from a study of blood T cell repertoires in COVID-19. The wider study: PBMCs, B-cell-depleted T cells, or T cells were the source of the cDNA or gDNA that made up the material.

There are a few counts of this clone. Profiling relied on immunoSEQ multiplex PCR, and the TCRdb table lists in-frame clones only, not all of them. The sample carries approximately 200,000 clones, roughly 80% recorded once. Cohort 3 recovered donors had two negative PCRs, clearance, or symptom resolution. This clonotype originated in a man aged 40-49 years who had recovered from COVID-19. The material sequenced was PBMCs or T cells enriched from blood (not recorded which).

CDR3 DNA: TGTGCCAGCATGCGGGGGGCTGAAGCTTTCTTT. Protein: CASMRGAEAFF. V usage is TRBV13 and J usage is TRBJ1-1, with TRBD1 as a possible D gene (5 bases). V was cut by 7 bases and J by 6 bases, with 9 bases left in between. From germline, CDR1 is PRHDT and CDR2 FYEKMQ (reference sequence). This CDR3 contains 11 residues.